The rows below give T cell receptor beta chains drawn from one sample of a study of control samples from healthy donors and cancer patients. Sequencing used immunoSEQ multiplex PCR; TCRdb keeps in-frame clones, though not all of them. The sample has fewer than 70,000 clones, around 94% seen once. Sequencing was performed on blood. The source is a man aged 25-40 years in good health. Both conserved end residues are part of each CDR3. The D gene is left open where the match is weak. Clone size is given for some rows only: seen once, a few or many times, or a class if the clone is expanded.

D	size	V	J	CDR3	DNA
TRBD1	.	TRBV27	TRBJ1-2	CASSPGQAPNYGYTF	TGTGCCAGCAGTCCGGGACAGGCTCCTAACTATGGCTACACCTTC
.	.	TRBV9	TRBJ1-6	CASSVLGVNSPLHF	TGTGCCAGCAGCGTACTAGGCGTTAATTCACCCCTCCACTTT
.	.	TRBV28	TRBJ1-5	CASTGTADQPQHF	TGTGCCAGCACCGGGACCGCGGATCAGCCCCAGCATTTT
.	.	TRBV18	TRBJ1-3	CASSPPGLPSGNTIYF	TGTGCCAGCTCACCACCGGGGCTCCCATCTGGAAACACCATATATTTT
.	.	TRBV18	TRBJ2-2	CASSPPIGWGRDGELFF	TGTGCCAGCTCACCACCGATTGGCTGGGGCCGGGACGGGGAGCTGTTTTTT
.	.	TRBV7-3	TRBJ1-6	CASSLVGFGNSPLHF	TGTGCCAGCAGCTTAGTAGGGTTCGGAAATTCACCCCTCCACTTT
TRBD2	.	TRBV6-6	TRBJ2-5	CASSYIAGGERETQYF	TGTGCCAGCAGTTACATAGCGGGAGGGGAAAGGGAGACCCAGTACTTC
.	.	TRBV10-3	TRBJ1-2	CAISEPNDRAANYGYTF	TGTGCCATCAGTGAGCCCAACGACCGTGCAGCAAACTATGGCTACACCTTC
.	.	TRBV10-3	TRBJ1-1	CAISESVGTPNTEAFF	TGTGCCATCAGTGAGTCGGTCGGGACACCGAACACTGAAGCTTTCTTT
.	.	TRBV7-8	TRBJ1-6	CASSPRRVVYNSPLHF	TGTGCCAGCAGCCCAAGGAGGGTTGTCTATAATTCACCCCTCCACTTT
.	.	TRBV6-5	TRBJ1-3	CASSLGNTIYF	TGTGCCAGCAGTCTTGGAAACACCATATATTTT
.	.	TRBV12-5	TRBJ2-1	CASAPGERREQFF	TGTGCTAGTGCCCCCGGCGAGAGGCGAGAGCAGTTCTTC
TRBD1	few	TRBV7-9	TRBJ1-5	CASSPTTGGNQPQHF	TGTGCCAGCAGCCCCACGACAGGGGGCAATCAGCCCCAGCATTTT
.	.	TRBV9	TRBJ1-4	CASSGRGTTNEKLFF	TGTGCCAGCAGCGGACGCGGGACAACTAATGAAAAACTGTTTTTT
TRBD2	.	TRBV19	TRBJ2-1	CASSTSGNSYNEQFF	TGTGCCAGTTCTACTAGCGGGAACTCCTACAATGAGCAGTTCTTC
TRBD1	.	TRBV7-6	TRBJ2-1	CASSDGQGARNEQFF	TGTGCCAGCAGCGACGGACAGGGGGCTCGGAATGAGCAGTTCTTC
TRBD1	.	TRBV29-1	TRBJ2-2	CSVGDRAGGELFF	TGCAGCGTTGGGGACAGGGCGGGCGGGGAGCTGTTTTTT
TRBD1	.	TRBV5-1	TRBJ1-1	CASSLGHTGEGGTEAFF	TGCGCCAGCAGCTTGGGCCACACAGGGGAGGGAGGAACTGAAGCTTTCTTT
.	.	TRBV18	TRBJ1-2	CASSPPARNKDGYTF	TGTGCCAGCTCACCACCTGCCCGAAACAAGGATGGCTACACCTTC
.	.	TRBV24-1	TRBJ2-1	CATSDFRTAQRFF	TGTGCCACCAGTGATTTTCGGACAGCCCAGCGGTTCTTC
.	.	TRBV6-5	TRBJ2-5	CASSSGLGETQYF	TGTGCCAGCAGTTCGGGCCTGGGAGAGACCCAGTACTTC
.	.	TRBV11-2	TRBJ2-1	CASSLLDEQFF	TGTGCCAGCAGCTTATTAGATGAGCAGTTCTTC
TRBD1	.	TRBV27	TRBJ1-4	CASSLGQGSEKLFF	TGTGCCAGCAGCCTCGGACAGGGTTCTGAAAAACTGTTTTTT
.	.	TRBV19	TRBJ1-4	CASKPSVATNEKLFF	TGTGCCAGTAAACCGTCAGTTGCAACTAATGAAAAACTGTTTTTT
.	.	TRBV6-1	TRBJ1-2	CASSEASRRNYGYTF	TGTGCCAGCAGTGAAGCCTCACGAAGAAACTATGGCTACACCTTC
.	.	TRBV5-5	TRBJ1-2	CASSPAVGVWDNYGYTF	TGTGCCAGCAGCCCTGCGGTTGGGGTCTGGGATAACTATGGCTACACCTTC
.	.	TRBV29-1	TRBJ2-1	CSVEHLGYYNEQFF	TGCAGCGTTGAACATTTGGGATACTACAATGAGCAGTTCTTC
TRBD1	.	TRBV6-1	TRBJ1-1	CASSEPGDRDTEAFF	TGTGCCAGCAGTGAACCGGGGGACAGGGATACTGAAGCTTTCTTT
.	.	TRBV13	TRBJ2-3	CASSLEGKSTDTQYF	TGTGCCAGCAGCTTAGAGGGGAAAAGCACAGATACGCAGTATTTT
.	once	TRBV28	TRBJ1-2	CASSSGTSANYGYTF	TGTGCCAGCAGTTCGGGGACATCCGCTAACTATGGCTACACCTTC
.	.	TRBV4-1	TRBJ1-1	CASSQDQRRVQAEAFF	TGCGCCAGCAGCCAAGATCAGCGACGAGTGCAGGCTGAAGCTTTCTTT
.	.	TRBV18	TRBJ2-7	CASSPNKDWNEQYF	TGTGCCAGCTCACCGAACAAGGATTGGAACGAGCAGTACTTC
.	.	TRBV7-2	TRBJ2-3	CASSHVPTDTQYF	TGTGCCAGCAGCCACGTACCCACAGATACGCAGTATTTT
.	few	TRBV4-2	TRBJ2-7	CASSQEDTPSYEQYF	TGTGCCAGCAGCCAGGAGGACACGCCATCCTACGAGCAGTACTTC
TRBD1	.	TRBV10-3	TRBJ1-1	CAIRGQANTEAFF	TGTGCCATCAGGGGACAGGCGAACACTGAAGCTTTCTTT
.	.	TRBV27	TRBJ2-7	CASSLYGSSGEQYF	TGTGCCAGCAGTTTATATGGGAGCTCGGGCGAGCAGTACTTC
TRBD1	.	TRBV5-1	TRBJ2-7	CASSFRPTGAISYEQYF	TGCGCCAGCAGCTTTCGACCGACAGGGGCGATTTCCTACGAGCAGTACTTC
TRBD1	.	TRBV12-5	TRBJ2-5	CASGLGTEETQYF	TGTGCTAGTGGTCTCGGGACAGAAGAGACCCAGTACTTC
TRBD1	few	TRBV23-1	TRBJ2-7	CASSQMGQGSYEQYF	TGCGCCAGCAGTCAGATGGGACAGGGATCCTACGAGCAGTACTTC
TRBD1	once	TRBV6-5	TRBJ1-4	CASSAYGTGSEKLFF	TGTGCCAGCAGCGCGTATGGGACAGGGTCTGAAAAACTGTTTTTT
TRBD1	.	TRBV9	TRBJ1-2	CASREATGVGYTF	TGTGCCAGCAGAGAGGCCACAGGGGTCGGCTACACCTTC